The rows below give T cell receptor beta chains drawn from one sample of a study of T-cell reconstitution after alpha-beta-depleted transplantation in children. MiXCR, run by TCRdb on the PCR reads, gives a single entry per CDR3 protein. The data hold about 460,000 distinct CDR3 sequences, with roughly a tenth observed a single time. The sequencing here drew on PBMCs, taken before TCRalphabeta/CD19-depleted stem cell transplant. The receptors originated from a child younger than 10 with inherited bone marrow failure, due to receive a stem cell transplant. CDR3s leave out the opening cysteine and the closing phenylalanine or tryptophan.

ASSQGVWDTGELF,TRBJ2-2,TRBV6-2/TRBV6-3
SVENSYNEQF,TRBJ2-1,TRBV29-1
ASSFFSGSDLKF,TRBJ2-1,TRBV28
ASSLVGVGTSGSGQF,TRBJ2-1,TRBV27
ASSYSGRGYGYT,TRBJ1-2,TRBV6-5
ASSQGPLLDRGYEQY,TRBJ2-7,TRBV4-3
ASSLASRQF,TRBJ2-1,TRBV7-8
ASSSQDSNQPQH,TRBJ1-5,TRBV7-9
ASSRGGSGGQPQH,TRBJ1-5,TRBV2
ASSFSGGVWAVNSLPMNTEAF,TRBJ1-1,TRBV7-9
AWSARRTATSTDTQY,TRBJ2-3,TRBV30
ASSYSGFTEAF,TRBJ1-1,TRBV6-2/TRBV6-3
ASSPPGLARIGDNEQF,TRBJ2-1,TRBV27
ASSFAGVDEQF,TRBJ2-1,TRBV6-2/TRBV6-3
AISATSGYNEQF,TRBJ2-1,TRBV10-3
ATSRDHGGRDINEQF,TRBJ2-1,TRBV15
ASSLAFGTPTGEQY,TRBJ2-7,TRBV7-9
ASSLARVSYNEQF,TRBJ2-1,TRBV7-8
SVGAGVSTYEQY,TRBJ2-7,TRBV29-1
ASSLSTGYEQY,TRBJ2-7,TRBV27
ASSLNIIGETQY,TRBJ2-5,TRBV12-3/TRBV12-4
ASSLRASGDEQY,TRBJ2-7,TRBV5-1
ASSPLGEEGEQF,TRBJ2-1,TRBV4-2
ASSPTGPSYEQY,TRBJ2-7,TRBV12-3/TRBV12-4
SVAVPGGETQY,TRBJ2-5,TRBV29-1
AWSVRFGNQPQH,TRBJ1-5,TRBV30
ASSEIRFQAF,TRBJ1-1,TRBV6-1
APQALTSPLH,TRBJ1-6,TRBV30
ASSLGGRAAQY,TRBJ2-5,TRBV27
ASSLGGRPTGELF,TRBJ2-2,TRBV5-1
ASSKGEGRAGYT,TRBJ1-2,TRBV11-1
ASSWDVQGSSGNTIY,TRBJ1-3,TRBV5-1
ATKDSHNEQF,TRBJ2-1,TRBV24-1
SAGETGTHQPQH,TRBJ1-5,TRBV20-1
ASSQDNTAFPGERGYT,TRBJ1-2,TRBV4-3
ASSQPESPLH,TRBJ1-6,TRBV3-1